This T cell receptor (beta chain) was recovered during a study of T cells in Graves' hyperthyroidism and ophthalmopathy. Broader study findings: Also found in blood were most expanded thyroid clonotypes above 0.001.

The table lists this clonotype with many counts. Its antigen remains unidentified. TCR beta CDR3 sequences were amplified from RNA transcripts. A set of HTBI primers served as the primers for a first-round RT-PCR of the TCR CDR3. Each CDR3 protein gets one entry after TCRdb re-called the multiplex PCR reads with MiXCR. The sample comprises 500,000 or so distinct CDR3 sequences, 15% to 20% of which are singletons, and about 29% rests with the top ten. This CDR3 region has 16 residues. The trim removed 0 bases at V and 0 bases at J, leaving 6 bases unmatched. Germline V CDR1 and CDR2: DFQATT, SNEGSKA (reference sequence). Each diagnosis drew on symptoms, thyroxine, TRAb, thyroid ultrasound and orbital computed tomography findings. From 9 to 10 ml of fresh peripheral blood, PBMCs were isolated.

The receptor's source is a woman aged 25 to 39 with Graves' ophthalmopathy. The sequenced sample consisted of blood. V is TRBV20-1 and J is TRBJ2-5; TRBD1 matches 8 bases. The chain's CDR3 is CSARDEQGVYQETQYF. The CDR3 region has the DNA TGCAGTGCTAGAGATGAACAGGGGGTATACCAAGAGACCCAGTACTTC.